A selection of T cell receptor beta chains follows, all from one sample in a study of CD8 T cells in ankylosing spondylitis. TCRdb re-analysed the 5' RACE reads in MiXCR, keeping a single row per CDR3 protein. The sample shows about 250,000 distinct CDR3 sequences, roughly 8% of them seen only once. Input material: blood, either unsorted or a sorted T cell fraction (not recorded which). The origin of the receptors is a female donor with ankylosing spondylitis or in good health (not recorded which). The CDR3 runs from the conserved cysteine through the conserved F or W. Fields, in order: V gene, J gene, clone size, D gene, CDR3 protein, CDR3 DNA. The D gene is left open where the match is weak. Rows may omit the clone size; those that give it use once, few, many or a size class.

TRBV29-1	TRBJ2-5	many	.	CSVVGGFETQYF	TGCAGCGTTGTGGGAGGTTTCGAGACCCAGTACTTC
TRBV5-5	TRBJ2-7	many	.	CASSTGHTSYEQYF	TGTGCCAGCAGCACCGGACACACTTCCTACGAGCAGTACTTC
TRBV6-2/TRBV6-3	TRBJ2-1	many	TRBD1	CASRPPSTGGDEQFF	TGTGCCAGCAGACCCCCATCGACAGGGGGCGATGAGCAGTTCTTC
TRBV19	TRBJ2-2	many	TRBD1	CASSAYGTGGNTGELFF	TGTGCCAGTAGTGCCTACGGTACAGGGGGGAACACCGGGGAGCTGTTTTTT
TRBV14	TRBJ2-7	many	.	CASSQRRVDEQYF	TGTGCCAGCAGCCAACGCAGGGTTGACGAGCAGTACTTC
TRBV4-3	TRBJ2-5	many	.	CASSQEQGLQETQYF	TGCGCCAGCAGCCAAGAACAGGGCCTCCAAGAGACCCAGTACTTC
TRBV20-1	TRBJ1-6	many	.	CSARVQAYNSPLHF	TGCAGTGCTAGAGTACAGGCATATAATTCACCCCTCCACTTT
TRBV7-6	TRBJ1-3	.	TRBD1	CASSAGWGQGTSGNTIYF	TGTGCCAGCAGCGCAGGGTGGGGACAGGGAACCTCTGGAAACACCATATATTTT
TRBV29-1	TRBJ2-7	many	TRBD2	CSAATSGNPYEQYF	TGCAGCGCAGCGACTAGCGGGAATCCCTACGAGCAGTACTTC
TRBV5-1	TRBJ2-2	many	.	CASSLDPLRGSLTGELFF	TGCGCCAGCAGCTTGGACCCCCTCCGGGGATCCTTGACCGGGGAGCTGTTTTTT
TRBV28	TRBJ2-1	many	.	CASRPGLSSYNEQFF	TGTGCCAGCAGACCGGGACTTAGCTCCTACAATGAGCAGTTCTTC
TRBV28	TRBJ2-1	many	.	CASSLRSSDEQFF	TGTGCCAGCAGTCTAAGATCTAGCGATGAGCAGTTCTTC
TRBV6-1	TRBJ2-1	many	TRBD2	CASKPSGRNEQFF	TGTGCCAGCAAACCTAGCGGGAGAAATGAGCAGTTCTTC
TRBV15	TRBJ1-1	many	TRBD1	CATSRLNRGNTEAFF	TGTGCCACCAGCAGATTAAACAGGGGGAACACTGAAGCTTTCTTT
TRBV30	TRBJ1-1	.	.	CAWSVGVGRAFF	TGTGCCTGGAGTGTAGGGGTGGGGAGAGCTTTCTTT
TRBV6-1	TRBJ1-6	few	.	CASSRLGNSPLHF	TGTGCCAGCAGCCGCCTTGGTAATTCACCCCTCCACTTT
TRBV20-1	TRBJ2-7	many	.	CSAPRDGGEQYF	TGCAGTGCCCCCCGGGATGGGGGGGAGCAGTACTTC
TRBV5-1	TRBJ2-6	many	.	CASSLNTGANVLTF	TGCGCCAGCAGCTTGAATACTGGGGCCAACGTCCTGACTTTC
TRBV20-1	TRBJ2-1	many	TRBD2	CSAGGEANSYNEQFF	TGCAGTGCCGGGGGGGAAGCGAACTCCTACAATGAGCAGTTCTTC
TRBV20-1	TRBJ1-6	many	.	CSASRLNSPLHF	TGCAGTGCTAGCCGATTGAATTCACCCCTCCACTTT
TRBV6-6	TRBJ2-7	many	TRBD1	CASSPRTGGEQYF	TGTGCCAGCAGTCCCAGGACAGGGGGCGAGCAGTACTTC
TRBV29-1	TRBJ1-3	many	.	CSASGVSSGNTIYF	TGCAGCGCCTCGGGGGTAAGCTCTGGAAACACCATATATTTT
TRBV7-2	TRBJ2-1	few	.	CASSLRRGPNEQFF	TGTGCCAGCAGCTTACGGAGAGGCCCCAATGAGCAGTTCTTC
TRBV12-3/TRBV12-4	TRBJ2-5	many	.	CASSSTLGPETQYF	TGTGCCAGCAGTTCGACCCTAGGCCCCGAGACCCAGTACTTC
TRBV27	TRBJ2-3	many	.	CASSWDLLSTDTQYF	TGTGCCAGCAGCTGGGACCTCCTTAGCACAGATACGCAGTATTTT
TRBV7-8	TRBJ2-2	many	.	CASSPGLSTGELFF	TGTGCCAGCAGTCCCGGGCTCAGCACCGGGGAGCTGTTTTTT
TRBV20-1	TRBJ1-1	many	.	CSARGGGVTEAFF	TGCAGTGCTAGAGGAGGGGGGGTCACTGAAGCTTTCTTT
TRBV5-4	TRBJ2-2	many	.	CASSSERRAAGELFF	TGTGCCAGCAGCTCGGAGCGACGAGCCGCCGGGGAGCTGTTTTTT
TRBV15	TRBJ2-1	many	.	CATSRNGREQGNEQFF	TGTGCCACCAGCAGAAACGGTCGCGAACAAGGCAATGAGCAGTTCTTC
TRBV7-8	TRBJ2-2	.	TRBD2	CASSLLAGGITGELFF	TGTGCCAGCAGCTTACTAGCGGGAGGGATTACCGGGGAGCTGTTTTTT
TRBV4-3	TRBJ1-2	many	.	CASSVSGDGYTF	TGCGCCAGCAGCGTTTCAGGGGATGGCTACACCTTC